The 30 T cell receptor beta chains in this list originate from one sample, sequenced in a study of blood T cell repertoires in COVID-19. Repertoires were generated with immunoSEQ multiplex PCR, while TCRdb's copy carries only in-frame clones and drops some. Of 200,000 to 250,000 clones in the sample, approximately 80% were seen once. The sequencing input was peripheral blood. These receptors all stem from a woman between 50 and 59 years old with acute or convalescent COVID-19.

The chain employs TRBV30 and TRBJ2-7, with 8 positions matching TRBD1. V lost 8 bases to trimming and J lost 0 bases; unmatched junction nucleotides: 3. Looked up from germline, CDR1 is GTSNPN and CDR2 is SVGIG (reference sequence). The CDR3 runs to 12 residues. The CDR3 protein is CARQGSSYEQYF. DNA for the CDR3: TGTGCCCGACAGGGGAGCTCCTACGAGCAGTACTTC.

The chain is built from TRBV15 and TRBJ1-1; D is perhaps TRBD1 (5 bases). Trimming stripped 3 bases from V and 3 bases from J, with 11 bases between. The V gene's germline CDR1 is LNHNV and CDR2 YYDKDF (reference sequence). This CDR3 contains 14 residues. CDR3 sequence: CATSRPGGYTEAFF. CDR3 nucleotide sequence: TGTGCCACCAGCAGGCCCGGGGGGTACACTGAAGCTTTCTTT.

The chain recombines TRBV6-1 with TRBJ1-4, with D maybe TRBD1 (6 bases). Trimming removed 1 base at V and 0 bases at J, with 12 bases between. This CDR3 has 17 residues. Germline V gene sequence: CDR1 MNHNS, CDR2 SASEGT. The CDR3 nucleotides read TGTGCCAGCAGTGAAGAGGGTCGGACAGCAACTAATGAAAAACTGTTTTTT. It yields the protein CASSEEGRTATNEKLFF.

The V call is TRBV6-2 or TRBV6-3, the J call TRBJ2-7; D is undetermined. The V and J ends lost 3 bases and 2 bases respectively, with 8 bases between them. Germline loops: CDR1 MNHEY, CDR2 SVGEGT. CDR3 size: 13 residues. CDR3 in DNA: TGTGCCAGCAGTTATGGTCAGACCTACGAGCAGTACTTC. Encoded protein: CASSYGQTYEQYF.

The chain is built from TRBV4-1 and TRBJ2-3; weak D call: TRBD2 (5 bases). Germline V gene lookup returns CDR1 MGHRA and CDR2 YSYEKL. Between the trimmed V and J ends, which lost 3 bases and 0 bases, there was a span of 10 bases. The CDR3 consists of 15 residues. The CDR3 coding sequence is TGCGCCAGCAGCCAGGGCCAGCGGAGCACAGATACGCAGTATTTT. Amino acids: CASSQGQRSTDTQYF.

CDR3 nucleotide sequence: TGTGCCAGCAGCGTAGGAGGGACGGGGGGCGATACGCAGTATTTT. It is translated as CASSVGGTGGDTQYF. This chain links TRBV9 with TRBJ2-3, with D perhaps TRBD2 (7 bases). Germline values: CDR1 SGDLS, CDR2 YYNGEE. V dropped 0 bases and J dropped 6 bases, with 14 bases sitting between them. This CDR3 has 15 amino acids.

This sequence joins TRBV9 and TRBJ1-2; 8 bases are a match to TRBD1. The germline V gene encodes CDR1 SGDLS and CDR2 YYNGEE. The junction had 12 bases not matched to a gene; V was cut back by 0 bases and J by 8 bases. The CDR3 loop spans 16 amino acids. CDR3 bases: TGTGCCAGCAGCGTAGCGGTTTCGGCGACAGGGGCCGGCTACACCTTC. Protein: CASSVAVSATGAGYTF.

The chain recombines TRBV19 with TRBJ1-6, with 7 bases fitting TRBD1. Germline V gene data show CDR1 as LNHDA and CDR2 as SQIVND (reference sequence). The CDR3 loop spans 15 amino acids. J gave up 9 bases and V 4 bases, and 9 bases lay outside the gene matches. The CDR3 DNA follows: TGTGCCAGTAGTACTACAGGGGACTTCAGTTCACCCCTCCACTTT. This encodes CASSTTGDFSSPLHF.

The CDR3 DNA is TGTGCCAGCAGTCCCCAGGGGTCCCTCCCGCCCCAGCATTTT. Residues: CASSPQGSLPPQHF. The V call is TRBV6-5, the J call TRBJ1-5, with D tentatively TRBD1 (6 bases). Per germline, CDR1 MNHEY and CDR2 SVGAGI. Deletions cut 5 bases from V and 9 bases from J, with 17 bases between. The CDR3 is 14 amino acids.

The chain is built from TRBV6-2 or TRBV6-3 and TRBJ1-1; perhaps TRBD1 as D (6 bases). The CDR3 contains 15 residues. Trimming left V 2 bases short and J 1 base short, with 11 bases between. The V gene's germline CDR1 is MNHEY and CDR2 SVGEGT. In DNA form, the CDR3 reads TGTGCCAGCAGTTACCTCCAGGGGCGGAACACTGAAGCTTTCTTT. Protein sequence: CASSYLQGRNTEAFF.

The chain joins TRBV5-1 to TRBJ2-3, with D possibly TRBD2 on 5 matching bases. Germline CDR1 and CDR2: SGHRS and YFSETQ. CDR3 size: 14 residues. Trimming shortened V by 0 bases and J by 5 bases, and 10 bases separated the two germline ends. CDR3 protein: CASSLGGDIDTQYF. DNA for the CDR3: TGCGCCAGCAGCTTGGGGGGAGACATAGATACGCAGTATTTT.

This chain links TRBV5-6 with TRBJ2-7; 11 nucleotides align to TRBD2. There are 16 residues in the CDR3. V shed 4 bases, J shed 5 bases, and the junction held 11 bases outside the gene matches. Germline CDR1 is SGHDT and CDR2 is YYEEEE. The CDR3 DNA reads as TGTGCCAGCAGCCGACCTCTAGCGGGGGGAGGCCACGAGCAGTACTTC. Translated, it gives CASSRPLAGGGHEQYF.

The V call is TRBV6-5, the J call TRBJ1-1; 9 bases match TRBD1. Germline trimming cut 5 bases from V and 5 bases from J; bases unmatched to any gene: 3. The CDR3 sequence is 13 residues long. In germline, CDR1 is MNHEY, CDR2 SVGAGI. The CDR3 is CASSQDRGTEAFF. The CDR3 nucleotides are TGTGCCAGCAGTCAGGACAGGGGTACTGAAGCTTTCTTT.

This clone has a count of ten or more. The gene calls are TRBV25-1 and TRBJ1-1; D uncertain. The CDR3 covers 11 residues. Germline values: CDR1 MGHDK, CDR2 SYGVNS. Deletions cut 2 bases from V and 11 bases from J, with 9 bases between. The CDR3 DNA follows: TGTGCCAGCAGTGAAGTTGGAGAGGCTTTCTTT. Translating it yields CASSEVGEAFF.

This chain uses TRBV3-1 (or the pseudogene TRBV3-2) with TRBJ1-5; D is possibly TRBD1 (6 bases). The germline V gene encodes CDR1 LGHDT and CDR2 YNNKEL (reference sequence). V shed 5 bases and J shed 3 bases, with 11 bases lying between them. CDR3 size: 14 residues. This chain's CDR3 is CASSSGAANQPQHF. For the CDR3, the DNA is TGTGCCAGCAGCTCAGGGGCTGCCAATCAGCCCCAGCATTTT.

V is TRBV7-3 and J is TRBJ1-1; no clear D gene. Germline V gene lookup returns CDR1 SGHTA and CDR2 FQGTGA. The CDR3 is 13 amino acids. V lost 4 bases and J lost 0, with 6 bases in between. The CDR3 DNA reads TGTGCCAGCAGCTCTTCCGTGAACACTGAAGCTTTCTTT. Translation: CASSSSVNTEAFF.

The chain combines TRBV6-5 with TRBJ1-4, with a possible D match to TRBD1 (6 bases). In germline, CDR1 is MNHEY, CDR2 SVGAGI. The CDR3 is 14 amino acids. The V and J ends lost 1 base and 5 bases respectively, with 8 bases between them. CDR3 sequence reads: CASSYWTENEKLFF. The DNA for the CDR3 is TGTGCCAGCAGTTACTGGACAGAAAATGAAAAACTGTTTTTT.

This clone was detected once. The chain links TRBV4-3 to TRBJ2-5; 8 bases map to TRBD1. Germline trimming cut 4 bases from V and 4 bases from J; bases unmatched to any gene: 8. The CDR3 spans 15 residues. Germline V gene data show CDR1 as LGHNA and CDR2 as YSLEER. This CDR3 reads CASSPGQGSPETQYF. The CDR3 DNA reads TGCGCCAGCAGCCCAGGACAGGGTAGCCCAGAGACCCAGTACTTC.

The chain couples TRBV5-4 to TRBJ1-2, with 9 nucleotides matching TRBD1. The length of the CDR3 is 15 residues. V trimming: 2 bases; J trimming: 7 bases; junction bases outside the gene matches: 9. Germline lookup yields CDR1 SGHNT and CDR2 YYREEE (reference sequence). The CDR3 nucleotides read TGTGCCAGCAGCTTCGGAAACAGGGGGCGAGGTGGCTACACCTTC. It specifies CASSFGNRGRGGYTF.

CDR3 protein: CASSVKVSRVHGGELFF. The CDR3 DNA follows: TGCGCCAGCAGTGTCAAAGTATCGAGGGTTCATGGCGGGGAGCTGTTTTTT. The gene calls are TRBV10-2 and TRBJ2-2; possible D gene TRBD2, 5 bases. Per the germline V gene, CDR1 is WSHSY and CDR2 is SAAADI. V lost 4 bases, J lost 7 bases, and 22 bases lay in between. The CDR3 sequence is 17 residues long.

The chain links TRBV28 to TRBJ2-2; 13 bases align to TRBD2. The CDR3 length is 16 residues. V shed 6 bases, J shed 3 bases, and the junction held 4 bases outside the gene matches. Germline CDR1 is MDHEN and CDR2 is SYDVKM. This chain's CDR3 is CASSKLAGGYTGELFF. CDR3 bases: TGTGCCAGCAGCAAACTAGCGGGGGGGTACACCGGGGAGCTGTTTTTT.

The chain employs TRBV9 and TRBJ1-1; possibly TRBD1 for D (6 bases). The CDR3 is made up of 18 amino acids. Trimming pared 0 bases from V and 0 bases from J, leaving 18 bases between. The germline V gene encodes CDR1 SGDLS and CDR2 YYNGEE. The CDR3 nucleotides read TGTGCCAGCAGCGTAGTTGCGGGGGGTAGGGACATGAACACTGAAGCTTTCTTT. The encoded protein is CASSVVAGGRDMNTEAFF.

The chain employs TRBV7-2 and TRBJ1-1; D perhaps matches TRBD1 (6 bases). This CDR3 is built from 14 residues. From germline, CDR1 is SGHTA and CDR2 FQGNSA. V was shortened by 2 bases and J by 4 bases, with 11 bases between the two germline ends. The CDR3 DNA sequence: TGTGCCAGCAGCTTAAGCAGGGGTGGCACTGAAGCTTTCTTT. Encoded protein: CASSLSRGGTEAFF.

The chain is built from TRBV9 and TRBJ2-5; D is perhaps TRBD2 (7 bases). Germline V gene data show CDR1 as SGDLS and CDR2 as YYNGEE. This CDR3 region has 13 residues. Trimming left V 4 bases short and J 5 bases short, with 12 bases between. The CDR3 loop is CASSLQGGETQYF. The CDR3 DNA sequence: TGTGCCAGCAGCCTACAGGGAGGGGAGACCCAGTACTTC. The variable domain in full, with the rest retrieved from reference TRBV9 and TRBJ2-5, is DSGVTQTPKHLITATGQRVTLRCSPRSGDLSVYWYQQSLDQGLQFLIQYYNGEERAKGNILERFSAQQFPDLHSELNLSSLELGDSALYFCASSLQGGETQYFGPGTRLLVL.

The CDR3 is CASFKTINYVRYTF. The CDR3 DNA reads TGTGCCAGCTTCAAAACTATCAACTATGTTCGCTACACCTTC. The rearrangement uses TRBV21-1 and TRBJ1-2. TRBV21-1 is a recognized pseudogene. The CDR3 has 14 residues.

This clone was picked up one time. The chain recombines TRBV3-1 (or the pseudogene TRBV3-2) with TRBJ2-4; D possibly corresponds to TRBD2 (5 bases). CDR1 LGHDT and CDR2 YNNKEL come from the germline V gene (reference sequence). Trimming shortened V by 1 base and J by 6 bases, and 13 bases separated the two germline ends. This CDR3 is 15 amino acids long. CDR3 sequence reads: CASSQGTSSANIQYF. CDR3 coding DNA: TGTGCCAGCAGCCAAGGTACTAGTAGCGCAAACATTCAGTACTTC.

The rearrangement uses TRBV11-3 and TRBJ2-1; the match to TRBD2 covers 9 bases. J was trimmed by 13 bases and V by 1 base; bases with no gene match: 5. The length of the CDR3 is 13 residues. Germline CDR1 SGHNT, CDR2 YENEEA. The CDR3 DNA reads as TGTGCCAGCAGCTTAGGAGGCGGGGGGGGTCAGTTCTTC. This codes for CASSLGGGGGQFF.

The rearrangement links TRBV19 to TRBJ2-1, with 8 nucleotides matching TRBD2. This CDR3 region has 16 residues. CDR1 and CDR2 from the germline V gene are LNHDA and SQIVND (reference sequence). The V segment lost 6 bases and the J segment 8 bases; nucleotides outside the gene matches: 15. The DNA of the CDR3 is TGTGCCAGTAGCTCTCCCTTTGCGGGAGGTCACCATGAGCAGTTCTTC. Encoded protein: CASSSPFAGGHHEQFF.

The chain couples TRBV6-5 to TRBJ1-3; D uncertain. This CDR3 spans 14 amino acids. Germline V gene sequence: CDR1 MNHEY, CDR2 SVGAGI. Between the trimmed V and J ends, which lost 1 base and 7 bases, there was a span of 11 bases. As DNA, the CDR3 is TGTGCCAGCAGTTACTACCCTTCGCGGAACACCATATATTTT. Its translation: CASSYYPSRNTIYF.

V usage is TRBV10-3 and J usage is TRBJ2-5, with D possibly matching TRBD2 (5 bases). Trimming stripped 0 bases from V and 5 bases from J, with 16 bases between. The CDR3 totals 16 residues. The germline V gene has CDR1 ENHRY and CDR2 SYGVKD. CDR3 sequence (DNA): TGTGCCATCAGTGAGTCTCTAACCACTGGGAGTGAGACCCAGTACTTC. Protein product: CAISESLTTGSETQYF.